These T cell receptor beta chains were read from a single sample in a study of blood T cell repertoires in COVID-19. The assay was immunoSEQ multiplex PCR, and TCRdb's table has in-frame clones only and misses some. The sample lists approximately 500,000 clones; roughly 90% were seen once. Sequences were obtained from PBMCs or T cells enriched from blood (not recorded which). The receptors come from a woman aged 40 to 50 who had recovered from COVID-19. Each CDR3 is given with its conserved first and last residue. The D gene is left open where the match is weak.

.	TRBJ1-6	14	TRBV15	CATSIRRNNSPLHF	TGTGCCACCAGCATAAGGAGGAATAATTCACCCCTCCACTTT
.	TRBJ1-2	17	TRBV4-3	CASSQDGGGRGVYGYTF	TGCGCCAGCAGCCAAGATGGGGGGGGCAGAGGTGTCTATGGCTACACCTTC
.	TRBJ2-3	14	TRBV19	CASSRSENGDTQYF	TGTGCCAGTAGCCGTAGCGAAAACGGGGATACGCAGTATTTT
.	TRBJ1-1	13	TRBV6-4	CASRRDLNTEAFF	TGTGCCAGCAGACGGGACTTGAACACTGAAGCTTTCTTT
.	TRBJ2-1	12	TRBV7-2	CASSLYLREQFF	TGTGCCAGCAGCTTATATTTGAGGGAGCAGTTCTTC
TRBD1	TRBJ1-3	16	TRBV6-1	CASSEDRYSTGNTIYF	TGTGCCAGCAGTGAGGACAGGTACAGCACTGGAAACACCATATATTTT
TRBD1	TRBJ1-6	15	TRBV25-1	CASSESRQGNSPLHF	TGTGCCAGCAGTGAATCTAGACAGGGTAATTCACCCCTCCACTTT
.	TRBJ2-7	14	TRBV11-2	CASSLLGPLYEQYF	TGTGCCAGCAGCTTATTGGGGCCACTCTACGAGCAGTACTTC
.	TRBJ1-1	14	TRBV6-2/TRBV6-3	CASSYFPGGTEAFF	TGTGCCAGCAGTTATTTCCCGGGAGGCACTGAAGCTTTCTTT
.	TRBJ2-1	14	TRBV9	CASRSLSSYNEQFF	TGTGCCAGCAGAAGTCTTAGCTCCTACAATGAGCAGTTCTTC
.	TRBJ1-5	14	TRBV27	CASRVGGSNQPQHF	TGTGCCAGCAGGGTGGGGGGTAGCAATCAGCCCCAGCATTTT
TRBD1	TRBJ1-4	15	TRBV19	CASRVTQGAVEKLFF	TGTGCCAGTAGGGTAACACAGGGGGCTGTTGAAAAACTGTTTTTT